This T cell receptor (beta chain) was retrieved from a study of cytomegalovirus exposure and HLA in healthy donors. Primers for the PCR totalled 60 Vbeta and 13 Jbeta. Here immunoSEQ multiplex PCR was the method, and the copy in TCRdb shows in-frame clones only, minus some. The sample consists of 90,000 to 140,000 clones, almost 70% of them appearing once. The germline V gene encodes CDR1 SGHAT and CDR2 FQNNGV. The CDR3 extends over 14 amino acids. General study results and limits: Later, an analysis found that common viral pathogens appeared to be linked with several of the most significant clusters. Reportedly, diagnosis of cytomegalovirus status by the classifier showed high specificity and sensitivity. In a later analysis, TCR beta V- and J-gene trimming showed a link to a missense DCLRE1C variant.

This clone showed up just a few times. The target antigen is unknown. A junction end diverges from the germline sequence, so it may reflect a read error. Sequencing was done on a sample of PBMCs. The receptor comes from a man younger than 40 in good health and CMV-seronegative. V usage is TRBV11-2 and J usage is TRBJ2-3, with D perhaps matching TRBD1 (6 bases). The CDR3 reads CATLYRDSRDTQYF. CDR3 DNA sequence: TGTGCCACCCTCTACAGGGATAGCAGAGATACGCAGTATTTT.